This TCR beta chain appears in the sequencing data of a study of T cells in localized non-small cell lung cancer. Method: immunoSEQ multiplex PCR; TCRdb's copy keeps in-frame clones and lacks some. The sample holds 25,000 to 35,000 clones, approximately 94% seen once. V was shortened by 5 bases and J by 0 bases, with 11 bases between the two germline ends. The germline V gene has CDR1 LGHNT and CDR2 FRNRAP. The CDR3 length is 15 residues. A remark on this clone: What it binds is unknown.

General study findings and limits: A higher density of T cells in blood coincided with extended overall survival. Compared with tumor, uninvolved adjacent lung displayed greater T cell clonality, ranking highest overall. Heterogeneity is still possible, as just one tumor region was sequenced. In adjacent lung, a median roughly 57 of the top 100 tumor clones were found.

This sequence was found in a woman between 40 and 69 years old with stage I lung adenocarcinoma. Sequencing used peripheral blood, obtained before any cancer treatment. The chain links TRBV12-5 to TRBJ1-3, with a weak D call TRBD1 (5 bases). CDR3: CASGVGLSSGNTIYF. CDR3 sequence (DNA): TGTGCTAGTGGTGTGGGACTGTCCTCTGGAAACACCATATATTTT.